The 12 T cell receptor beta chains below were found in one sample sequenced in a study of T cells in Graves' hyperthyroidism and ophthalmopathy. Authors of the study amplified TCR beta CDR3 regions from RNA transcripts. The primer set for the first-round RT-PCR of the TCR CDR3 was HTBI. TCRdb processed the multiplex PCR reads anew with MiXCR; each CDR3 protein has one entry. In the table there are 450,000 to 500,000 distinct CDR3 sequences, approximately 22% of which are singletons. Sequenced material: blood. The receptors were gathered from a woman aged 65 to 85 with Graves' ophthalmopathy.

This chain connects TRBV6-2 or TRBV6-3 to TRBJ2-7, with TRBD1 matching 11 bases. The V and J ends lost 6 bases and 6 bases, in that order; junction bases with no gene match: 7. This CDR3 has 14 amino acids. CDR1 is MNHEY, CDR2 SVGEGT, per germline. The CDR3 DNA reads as TGTGCCAGCAGAAAAACCGGGACAGGGGGCGAGCAGTACTTC. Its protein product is CASRKTGTGGEQYF.

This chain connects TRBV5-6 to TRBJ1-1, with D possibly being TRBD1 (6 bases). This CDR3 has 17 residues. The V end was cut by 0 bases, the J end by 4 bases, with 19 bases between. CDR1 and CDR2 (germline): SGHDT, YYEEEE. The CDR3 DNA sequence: TGTGCCAGCAGCTTGGAGGTTTCAGGGGTTATGAGCACTGAAGCTTTCTTT. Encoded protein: CASSLEVSGVMSTEAFF. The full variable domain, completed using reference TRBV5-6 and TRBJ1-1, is DAGVTQSPTHLIKTRGQQVTLRCSPKSGHDTVSWYQQALGQGPQFIFQYYEEEERQRGNFPDRFSGHQFPNYSSELNVNALLLGDSALYLCASSLEVSGVMSTEAFFGQGTRLTVV.

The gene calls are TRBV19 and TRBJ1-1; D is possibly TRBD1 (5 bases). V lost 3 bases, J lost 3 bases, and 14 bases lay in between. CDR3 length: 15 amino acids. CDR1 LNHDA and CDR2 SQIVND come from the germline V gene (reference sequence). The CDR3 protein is CASSIGPGMDTEAFF. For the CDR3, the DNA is TGTGCCAGTAGTATTGGGCCAGGGATGGACACTGAAGCTTTCTTT.

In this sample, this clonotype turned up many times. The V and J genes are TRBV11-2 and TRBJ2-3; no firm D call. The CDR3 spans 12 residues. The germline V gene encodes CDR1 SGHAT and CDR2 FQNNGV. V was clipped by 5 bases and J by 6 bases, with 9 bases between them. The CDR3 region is CASSRRRDTQYF. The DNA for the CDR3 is TGTGCCAGCAGCCGACGGCGGGATACGCAGTATTTT. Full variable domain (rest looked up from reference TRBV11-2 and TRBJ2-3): EAGVAQSPRYKIIEKRQSVAFWCNPISGHATLYWYQQILGQGPKLLIQFQNNGVVDDSQLPKDRFSAERLKGVDSTLKIQPAKLEDSAVYLCASSRRRDTQYFGPGTRLTVL.

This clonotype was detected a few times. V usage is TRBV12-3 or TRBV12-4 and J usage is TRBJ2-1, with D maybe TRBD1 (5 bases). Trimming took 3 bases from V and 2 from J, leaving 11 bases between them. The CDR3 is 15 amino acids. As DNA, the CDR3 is TGTGCCAGCAGTTTTGAAGGGGATCCCTACAATGAGCAGTTCTTC. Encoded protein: CASSFEGDPYNEQFF.

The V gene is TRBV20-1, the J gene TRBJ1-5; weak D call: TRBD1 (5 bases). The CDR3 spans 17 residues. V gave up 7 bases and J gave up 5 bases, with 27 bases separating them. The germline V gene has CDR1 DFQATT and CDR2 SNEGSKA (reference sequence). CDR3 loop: CSVGDGTLGGVYQPQHF. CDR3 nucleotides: TGCAGTGTCGGGGACGGGACCCTCGGGGGAGTTTATCAGCCCCAGCATTTT.

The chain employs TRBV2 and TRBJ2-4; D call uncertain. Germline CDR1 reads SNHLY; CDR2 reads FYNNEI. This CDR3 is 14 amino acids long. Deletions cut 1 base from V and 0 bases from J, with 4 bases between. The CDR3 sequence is CASSEGLAKNIQYF. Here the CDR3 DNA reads TGTGCCAGCAGTGAAGGGCTAGCCAAAAACATTCAGTACTTC.

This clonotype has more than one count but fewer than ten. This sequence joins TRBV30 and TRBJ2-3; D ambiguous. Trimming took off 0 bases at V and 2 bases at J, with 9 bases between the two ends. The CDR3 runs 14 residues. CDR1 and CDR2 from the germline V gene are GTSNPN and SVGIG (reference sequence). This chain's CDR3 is CAWSVGRNTDTQYF. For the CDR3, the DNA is TGTGCCTGGAGTGTAGGCAGGAACACAGATACGCAGTATTTT.

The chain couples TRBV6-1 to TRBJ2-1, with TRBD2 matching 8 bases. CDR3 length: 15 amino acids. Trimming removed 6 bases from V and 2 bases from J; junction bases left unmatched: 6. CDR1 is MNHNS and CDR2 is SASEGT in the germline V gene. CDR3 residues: CASSLTLAAYNEQFF. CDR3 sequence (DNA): TGTGCCAGCAGCCTCACACTAGCGGCCTACAATGAGCAGTTCTTC.

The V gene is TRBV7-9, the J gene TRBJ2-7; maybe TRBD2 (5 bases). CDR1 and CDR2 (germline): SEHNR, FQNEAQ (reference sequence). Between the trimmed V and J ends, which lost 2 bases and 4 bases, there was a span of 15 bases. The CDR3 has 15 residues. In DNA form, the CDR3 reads TGTGCCAGCAGCTTACATGCGGGTGGCGGTTACGAGCAGTACTTC. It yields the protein CASSLHAGGGYEQYF.

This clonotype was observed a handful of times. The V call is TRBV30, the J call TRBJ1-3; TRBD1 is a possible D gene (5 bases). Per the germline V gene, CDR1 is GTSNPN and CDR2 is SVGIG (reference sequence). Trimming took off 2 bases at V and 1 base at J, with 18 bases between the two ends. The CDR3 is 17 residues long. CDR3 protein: CAWSTPSHRRSGNTIYF. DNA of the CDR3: TGTGCCTGGAGTACCCCGAGCCACAGGAGGTCTGGAAACACCATATATTTT. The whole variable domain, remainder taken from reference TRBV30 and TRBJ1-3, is SQTIHQWPATLVQPVGSPLSLECTVEGTSNPNLYWYRQAAGRGLQLLFYSVGIGQISSEVPQNLSASRPQDRQFILSSKKLLLSDSGFYLCAWSTPSHRRSGNTIYFGEGSWLTVV.

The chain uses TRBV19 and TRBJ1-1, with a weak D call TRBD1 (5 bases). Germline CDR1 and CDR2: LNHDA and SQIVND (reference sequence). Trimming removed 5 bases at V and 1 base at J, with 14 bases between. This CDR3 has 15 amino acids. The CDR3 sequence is CASSPNRQANTEAFF. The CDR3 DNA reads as TGTGCCAGTAGTCCTAACAGGCAGGCGAACACTGAAGCTTTCTTT.